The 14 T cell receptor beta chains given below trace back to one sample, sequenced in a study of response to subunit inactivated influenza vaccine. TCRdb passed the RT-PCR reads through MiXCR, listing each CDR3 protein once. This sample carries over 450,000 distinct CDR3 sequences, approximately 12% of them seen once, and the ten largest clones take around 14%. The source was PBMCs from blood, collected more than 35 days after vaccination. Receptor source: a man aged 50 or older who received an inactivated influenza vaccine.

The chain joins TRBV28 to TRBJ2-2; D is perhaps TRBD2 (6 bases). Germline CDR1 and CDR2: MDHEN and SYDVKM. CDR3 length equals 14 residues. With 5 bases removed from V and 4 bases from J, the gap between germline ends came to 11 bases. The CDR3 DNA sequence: TGTGCCAGCAGTCGGGTTAGCGGCACCGGGGAGCTGTTTTTT. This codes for CASSRVSGTGELFF. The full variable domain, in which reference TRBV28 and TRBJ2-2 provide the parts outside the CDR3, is DVKVTQSSRYLVKRTGEKVFLECVQDMDHENMFWYRQDPGLGLRLIYFSYDVKMKEKGDIPEGYSVSREKKERFSLILESASTNQTSMYLCASSRVSGTGELFFGEGSRLTVL.

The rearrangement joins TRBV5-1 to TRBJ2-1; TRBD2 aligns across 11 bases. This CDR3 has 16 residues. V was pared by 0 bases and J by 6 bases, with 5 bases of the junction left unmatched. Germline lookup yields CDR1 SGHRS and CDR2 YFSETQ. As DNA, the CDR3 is TGCGCCAGCAGCTTGGCCCCGGGACTAGCGGTCAATGAGCAGTTCTTC. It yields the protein CASSLAPGLAVNEQFF.

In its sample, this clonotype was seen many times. The CDR3 nucleotides are TGTGCCAGCAGTTACTCGATAGGCACCGGGGAGCTGTTTTTT. Amino acid sequence: CASSYSIGTGELFF. The V and J genes are TRBV6-5 and TRBJ2-2; D gene uncertain. CDR3 length: 14 residues. Germline values: CDR1 MNHEY, CDR2 SVGAGI. Trimming left V 0 bases short and J 4 bases short, with 6 bases between.

DNA of the CDR3: TGTGCCAGCAGCCTCACTAGCGGGGGTTTCTCCTACGAGCAGTACTTC. This translates into CASSLTSGGFSYEQYF. The chain uses TRBV6-1 and TRBJ2-7; 11 nucleotides line up with TRBD2. The CDR3 has 16 amino acids. CDR1 MNHNS and CDR2 SASEGT come from the germline V gene. The V segment lost 6 bases and the J segment 0 bases; nucleotides outside the gene matches: 7.

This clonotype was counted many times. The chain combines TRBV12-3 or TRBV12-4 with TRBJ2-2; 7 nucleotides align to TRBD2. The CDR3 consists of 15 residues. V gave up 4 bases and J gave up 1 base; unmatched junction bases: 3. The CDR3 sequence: CASSWERGNTGELFF. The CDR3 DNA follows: TGTGCCAGCAGTTGGGAGCGGGGGAACACCGGGGAGCTGTTTTTT.

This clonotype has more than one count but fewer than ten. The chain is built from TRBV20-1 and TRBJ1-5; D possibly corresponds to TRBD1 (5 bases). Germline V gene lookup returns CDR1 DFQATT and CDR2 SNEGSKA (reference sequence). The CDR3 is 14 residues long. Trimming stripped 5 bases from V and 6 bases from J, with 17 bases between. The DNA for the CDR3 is TGCAGTGCTCCGCATCAGGGAGGGCGTCAGCCCCAGCATTTT. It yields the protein CSAPHQGGRQPQHF.

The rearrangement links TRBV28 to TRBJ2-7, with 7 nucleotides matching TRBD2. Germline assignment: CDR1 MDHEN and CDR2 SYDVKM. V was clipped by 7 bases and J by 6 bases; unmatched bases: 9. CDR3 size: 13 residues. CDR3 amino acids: CASIAGSGVEQYF. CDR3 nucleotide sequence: TGTGCCAGCATCGCAGGGAGCGGGGTCGAGCAGTACTTC.

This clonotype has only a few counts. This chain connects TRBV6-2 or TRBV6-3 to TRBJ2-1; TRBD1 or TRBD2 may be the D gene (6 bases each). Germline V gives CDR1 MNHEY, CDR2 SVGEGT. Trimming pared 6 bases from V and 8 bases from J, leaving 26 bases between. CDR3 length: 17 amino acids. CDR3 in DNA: TGTGCCAGCAGGGGGGGCTGGCGGTCCAACAAATCCCATGAGCAGTTCTTC. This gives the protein CASRGGWRSNKSHEQFF.

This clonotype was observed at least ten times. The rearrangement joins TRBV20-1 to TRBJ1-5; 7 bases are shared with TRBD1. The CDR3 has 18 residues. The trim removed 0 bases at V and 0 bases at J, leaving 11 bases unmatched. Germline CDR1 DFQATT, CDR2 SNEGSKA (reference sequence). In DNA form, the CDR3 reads TGCAGTGCTAGAGATGGCACCGGGGCAGGGGGTAGCAATCAGCCCCAGCATTTT. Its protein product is CSARDGTGAGGSNQPQHF.

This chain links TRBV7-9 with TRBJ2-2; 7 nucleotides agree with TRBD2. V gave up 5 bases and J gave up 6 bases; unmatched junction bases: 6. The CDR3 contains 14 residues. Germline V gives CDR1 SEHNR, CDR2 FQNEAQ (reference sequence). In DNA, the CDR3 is TGTGCCAGCAGCCACGGGACTAACGCCGGGGAGCTGTTTTTT. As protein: CASSHGTNAGELFF.

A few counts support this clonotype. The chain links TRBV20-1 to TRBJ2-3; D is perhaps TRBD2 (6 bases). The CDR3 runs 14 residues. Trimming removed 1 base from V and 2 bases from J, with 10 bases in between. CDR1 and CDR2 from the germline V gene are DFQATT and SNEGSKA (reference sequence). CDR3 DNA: TGCAGTGCTAGAGGGGGCGGGACCACAGATACGCAGTATTTT. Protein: CSARGGGTTDTQYF.

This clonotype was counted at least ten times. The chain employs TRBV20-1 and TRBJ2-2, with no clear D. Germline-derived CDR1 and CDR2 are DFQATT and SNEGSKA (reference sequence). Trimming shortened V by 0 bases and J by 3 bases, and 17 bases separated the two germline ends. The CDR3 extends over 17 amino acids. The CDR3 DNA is TGCAGTGCTAGAGATGAATGGGGAAAGTGGGACACCGGGGAGCTGTTTTTT. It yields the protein CSARDEWGKWDTGELFF.

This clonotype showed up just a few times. CDR3 sequence (DNA): TGTGCCAGCAGCCGCGGACTAGGGCAGTTCTTC. Translated: CASSRGLGQFF. This chain uses TRBV12-3 or TRBV12-4 with TRBJ2-1; 7 positions match TRBD2. V shed 6 bases and J 12 bases; nucleotides not matched to a gene: 5. The CDR3 sequence is 11 residues long.

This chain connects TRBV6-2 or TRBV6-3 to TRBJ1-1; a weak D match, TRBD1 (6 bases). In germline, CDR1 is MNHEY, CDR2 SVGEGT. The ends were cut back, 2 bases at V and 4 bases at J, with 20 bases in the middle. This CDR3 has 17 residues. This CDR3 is CASSYGGSYSGFTEAFF. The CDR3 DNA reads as TGTGCCAGCAGTTACGGGGGCTCATACTCAGGATTCACTGAAGCTTTCTTT.